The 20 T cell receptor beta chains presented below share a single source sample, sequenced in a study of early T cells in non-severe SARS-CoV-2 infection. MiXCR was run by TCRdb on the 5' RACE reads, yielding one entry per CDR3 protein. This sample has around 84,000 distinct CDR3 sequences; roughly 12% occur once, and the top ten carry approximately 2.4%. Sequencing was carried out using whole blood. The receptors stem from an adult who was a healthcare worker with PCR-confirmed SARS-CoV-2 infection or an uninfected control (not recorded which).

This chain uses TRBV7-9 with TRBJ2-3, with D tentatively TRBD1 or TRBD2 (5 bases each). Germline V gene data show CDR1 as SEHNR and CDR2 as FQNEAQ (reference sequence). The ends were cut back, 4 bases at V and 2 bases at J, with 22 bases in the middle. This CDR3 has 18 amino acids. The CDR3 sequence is CASSYFLGLASNTDTQYF. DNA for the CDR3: TGTGCCAGCAGCTACTTTTTGGGGCTAGCCTCGAACACAGATACGCAGTATTTT.

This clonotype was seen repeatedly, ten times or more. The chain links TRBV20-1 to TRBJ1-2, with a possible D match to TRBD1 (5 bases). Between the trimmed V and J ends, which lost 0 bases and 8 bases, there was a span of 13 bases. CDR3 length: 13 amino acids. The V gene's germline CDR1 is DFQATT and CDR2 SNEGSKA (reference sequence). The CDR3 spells CSARDVGTRGYTF. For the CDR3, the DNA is TGCAGTGCTAGAGATGTCGGGACGCGCGGCTACACCTTC.

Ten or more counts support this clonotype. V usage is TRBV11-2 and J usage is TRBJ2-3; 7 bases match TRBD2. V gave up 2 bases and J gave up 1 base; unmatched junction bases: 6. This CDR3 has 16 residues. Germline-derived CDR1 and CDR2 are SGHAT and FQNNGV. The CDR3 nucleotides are TGTGCCAGCAGCTTAACGGGGGGACGGGGCACAGATACGCAGTATTTT. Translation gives CASSLTGGRGTDTQYF.

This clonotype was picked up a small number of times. DNA of the CDR3: TGCGCCAGTCAGGTTACCCCCAGCTCCTACGAGCAGTACTTC. The encoded protein is CASQVTPSSYEQYF. The V call is TRBV5-1, the J call TRBJ2-7, with D unclear. V shed 8 bases and J shed 0 bases, with 15 bases lying between them. CDR1 and CDR2 from the germline V gene are SGHRS and YFSETQ. The CDR3 runs 14 residues. Supplemented by reference TRBV5-1 and TRBJ2-7, the full variable domain reads KAGVTQTPRYLIKTRGQQVTLSCSPISGHRSVSWYQQTPGQGLQFLFEYFSETQRNKGNFPGRFSGRQFSNSRSEMNVSTLELGDSALYLCASQVTPSSYEQYFGPGTRLTVT.

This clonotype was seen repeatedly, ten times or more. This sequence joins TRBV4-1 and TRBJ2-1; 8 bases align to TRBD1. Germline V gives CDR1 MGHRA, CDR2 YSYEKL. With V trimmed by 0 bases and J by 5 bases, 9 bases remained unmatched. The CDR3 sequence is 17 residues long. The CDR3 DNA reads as TGCGCCAGCAGCCAAGAGGGCAGGGGGCAAATCCACAATGAGCAGTTCTTC. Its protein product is CASSQEGRGQIHNEQFF.

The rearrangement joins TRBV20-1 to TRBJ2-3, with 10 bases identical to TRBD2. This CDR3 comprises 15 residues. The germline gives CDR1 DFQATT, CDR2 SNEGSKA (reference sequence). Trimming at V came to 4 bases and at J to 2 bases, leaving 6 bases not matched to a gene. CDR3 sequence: CSATLLAGATDTQYF. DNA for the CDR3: TGCAGTGCTACCCTGCTAGCGGGGGCCACAGATACGCAGTATTTT.

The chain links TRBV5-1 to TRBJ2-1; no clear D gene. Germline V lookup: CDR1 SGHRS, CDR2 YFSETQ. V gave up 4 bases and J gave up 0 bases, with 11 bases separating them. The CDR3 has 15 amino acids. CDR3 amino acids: CASSPPESSYNEQFF. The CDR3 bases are TGCGCCAGCAGCCCTCCTGAGAGCTCCTACAATGAGCAGTTCTTC.

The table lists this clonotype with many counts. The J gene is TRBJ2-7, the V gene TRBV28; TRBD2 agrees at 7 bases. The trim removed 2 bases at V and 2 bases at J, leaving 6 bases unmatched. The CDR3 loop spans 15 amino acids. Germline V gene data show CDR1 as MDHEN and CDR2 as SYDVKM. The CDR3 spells CASSLPASGPYEQYF. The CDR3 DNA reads TGTGCCAGCAGTTTACCGGCTAGCGGACCCTACGAGCAGTACTTC.

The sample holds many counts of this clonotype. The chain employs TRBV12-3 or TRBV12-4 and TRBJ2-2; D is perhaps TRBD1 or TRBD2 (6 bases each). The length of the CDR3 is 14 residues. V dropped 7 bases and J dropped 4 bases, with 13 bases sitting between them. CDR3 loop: CASTRGGRTGELFF. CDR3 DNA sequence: TGTGCCAGCACCAGAGGGGGGCGCACCGGGGAGCTGTTTTTT.

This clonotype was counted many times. The CDR3 coding sequence is TGCGCCAGCAGGGAGACAGAGCAAGAGACCCAGTACTTC. Translating gives CASRETEQETQYF. The chain recombines TRBV10-2 with TRBJ2-5; the D gene is possibly TRBD1 (5 bases). V was pared by 6 bases and J by 2 bases, with 10 bases between. Germline assignment: CDR1 WSHSY and CDR2 SAAADI. This CDR3 spans 13 amino acids.

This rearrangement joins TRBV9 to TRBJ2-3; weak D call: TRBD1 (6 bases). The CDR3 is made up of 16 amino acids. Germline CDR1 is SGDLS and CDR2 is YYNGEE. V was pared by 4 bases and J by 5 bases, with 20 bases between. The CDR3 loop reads CASSPRGQGGGDTQYF. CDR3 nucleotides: TGTGCCAGCAGCCCCCGTGGCCAAGGGGGTGGAGATACGCAGTATTTT.

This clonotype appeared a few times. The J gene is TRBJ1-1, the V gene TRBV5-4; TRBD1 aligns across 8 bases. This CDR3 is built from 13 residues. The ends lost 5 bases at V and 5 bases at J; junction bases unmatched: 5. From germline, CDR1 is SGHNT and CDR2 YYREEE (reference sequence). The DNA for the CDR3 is TGTGCCAGCAGTCAACAGGGGGGAACTGAAGCTTTCTTT. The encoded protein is CASSQQGGTEAFF.

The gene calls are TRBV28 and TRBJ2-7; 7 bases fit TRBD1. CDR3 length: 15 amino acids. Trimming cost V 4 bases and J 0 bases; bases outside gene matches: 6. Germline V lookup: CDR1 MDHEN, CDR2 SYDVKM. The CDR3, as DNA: TGTGCCAGCAGTTCCTCCGGGACAGTCTCCTACGAGCAGTACTTC. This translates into CASSSSGTVSYEQYF.

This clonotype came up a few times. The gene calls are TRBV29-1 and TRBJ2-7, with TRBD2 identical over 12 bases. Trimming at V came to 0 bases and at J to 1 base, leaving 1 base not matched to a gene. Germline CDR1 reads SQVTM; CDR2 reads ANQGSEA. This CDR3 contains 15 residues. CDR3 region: CSVEDTSGGSYEQYF. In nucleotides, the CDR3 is TGCAGCGTTGAAGACACTAGCGGGGGGTCCTACGAGCAGTACTTC.

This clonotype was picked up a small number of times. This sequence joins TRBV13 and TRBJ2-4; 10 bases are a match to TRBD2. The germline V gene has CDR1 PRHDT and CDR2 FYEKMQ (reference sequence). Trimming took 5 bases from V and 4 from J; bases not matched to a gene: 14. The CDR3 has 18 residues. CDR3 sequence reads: CASSPGFRLAGAKNIQYF. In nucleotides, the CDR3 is TGTGCCAGCAGCCCAGGGTTTCGGCTAGCGGGGGCAAAAAACATTCAGTACTTC.

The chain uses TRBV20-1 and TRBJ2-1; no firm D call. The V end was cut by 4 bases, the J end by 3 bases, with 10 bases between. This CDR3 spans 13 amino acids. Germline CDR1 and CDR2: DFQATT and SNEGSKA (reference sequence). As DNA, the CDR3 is TGCAGTGCTATAGTGGGCTTCTACAATGAGCAGTTCTTC. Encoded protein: CSAIVGFYNEQFF.

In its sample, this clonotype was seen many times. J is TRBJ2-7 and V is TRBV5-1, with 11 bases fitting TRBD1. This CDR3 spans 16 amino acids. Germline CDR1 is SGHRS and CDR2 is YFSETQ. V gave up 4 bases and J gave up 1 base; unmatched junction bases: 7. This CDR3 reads CASSNRDRGTSYEQYF. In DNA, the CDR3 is TGCGCCAGCAGCAACCGGGACAGGGGGACATCCTACGAGCAGTACTTC.

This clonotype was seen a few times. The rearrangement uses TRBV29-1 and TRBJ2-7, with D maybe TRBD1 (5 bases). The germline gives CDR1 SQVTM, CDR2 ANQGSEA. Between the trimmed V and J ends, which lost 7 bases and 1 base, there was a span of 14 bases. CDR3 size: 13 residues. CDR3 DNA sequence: TGCAGCGCTAATCCTCAGGGTTCCTACGAGCAGTACTTC. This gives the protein CSANPQGSYEQYF.

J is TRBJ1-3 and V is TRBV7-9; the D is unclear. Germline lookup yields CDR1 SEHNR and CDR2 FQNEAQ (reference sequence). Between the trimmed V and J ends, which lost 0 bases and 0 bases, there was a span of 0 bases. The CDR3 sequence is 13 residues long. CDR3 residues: CASSLASGNTIYF. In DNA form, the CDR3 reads TGTGCCAGCAGCTTAGCCTCTGGAAACACCATATATTTT.

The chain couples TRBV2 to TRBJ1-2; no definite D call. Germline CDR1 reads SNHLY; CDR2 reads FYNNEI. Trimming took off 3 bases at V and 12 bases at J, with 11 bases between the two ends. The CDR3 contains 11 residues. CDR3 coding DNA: TGTGCCAGCAGTGAGCAGCTCGCCGACACCTTC. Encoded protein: CASSEQLADTF. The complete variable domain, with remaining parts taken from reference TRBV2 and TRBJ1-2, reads EPEVTQTPSHQVTQMGQEVILRCVPISNHLYFYWYRQILGQKVEFLVSFYNNEISEKSEIFDDQFSVERPDGSNFTLKIRSTKLEDSAMYFCASSEQLADTFGSGTRLTVV.